This is a list of T cell receptor beta chains from one sample in a study of shared clonotypes between healthy human individuals. Using immunoSEQ multiplex PCR, the repertoire was profiled, and TCRdb retains in-frame clones only, with some absent. The sample lists approximately 1.4 million clones, 95% to 99% occurring once. Specimen: naive CD4+ T cells sorted from blood. The receptors shown here come from a young man in good health. Each CDR3 is given with its conserved first and last residue. The D gene is left open where the match is weak. Clone size, where shown, is once, few, many, or a class for clones that have expanded.

>-|TRBJ2-1|TRBV18|-
CASSPFSTGGSREQFF
TGTGCCAGCTCACCTTTCTCAACGGGGGGCTCAAGGGAGCAGTTCTTC
>-|TRBJ2-1|TRBV11-3|-
CASSPGGASDEQFF
TGTGCCAGCAGCCCAGGGGGGGCTTCCGATGAGCAGTTCTTC
>-|TRBJ1-2|TRBV6-5|-
CASRTPRRFFNTF
TGTGCCAGCAGAACGCCGAGAAGGTTTTTCAACACCTTC
>-|TRBJ2-6|TRBV5-1|TRBD1
CASSPGGGQGSGANVLTF
TGCGCCAGCAGCCCTGGTGGGGGACAGGGGTCTGGGGCCAACGTCCTGACTTTC
>-|TRBJ2-7|TRBV5-1|TRBD2
CASSLGLAGPSSYEQYF
TGCGCCAGCAGCTTGGGGCTAGCGGGACCGTCCTCCTACGAGCAGTACTTC
>-|TRBJ2-2|TRBV9|TRBD2
CASSDVSGGRGELFF
TGTGCCAGCAGCGACGTGAGCGGGGGCCGAGGGGAGCTGTTTTTT
>-|TRBJ1-5|TRBV18|-
CASSGRSNQPQHF
TGTGCCAGCTCAGGCAGGAGTAATCAGCCCCAGCATTTT
>-|TRBJ1-1|TRBV7-8|TRBD1
CASSLSRTGRNTEAFF
TGTGCCAGCAGCCTGTCGAGGACAGGGCGAAACACTGAAGCTTTCTTT
>-|TRBJ2-1|TRBV2|TRBD2
CASMRLAGYNEQFF
TGTGCCAGCATGAGACTAGCGGGGTACAATGAGCAGTTCTTC
>-|TRBJ2-7|TRBV28|TRBD2
CASSLYASGSSYEQYF
TGTGCCAGCAGTTTATACGCTAGCGGGAGCTCCTACGAGCAGTACTTC
>once|TRBJ1-5|TRBV23-1|-
CASSHLRGLSNQPQHF
TGCGCCAGCAGTCATTTACGGGGATTGAGCAATCAGCCCCAGCATTTT
>once|TRBJ2-5|TRBV5-1|-
CASSLVVVGGGETQYF
TGCGCCAGCAGCTTGGTGGTTGTGGGAGGGGGCGAGACCCAGTACTTC
>-|TRBJ2-1|TRBV28|TRBD2
CASCMPGTSYNEQFF
TGTGCCAGCTGTATGCCCGGGACTAGCTACAATGAGCAGTTCTTC
>-|TRBJ1-1|TRBV9|-
CASSVVSGSLNTEAFF
TGTGCCAGCAGCGTAGTTTCGGGCAGCCTGAACACTGAAGCTTTCTTT
>-|TRBJ2-5|TRBV11-2|-
CASSTGTQETQYF
TGTGCCAGCAGTACAGGGACCCAAGAGACCCAGTACTTC
>-|TRBJ1-5|TRBV28|TRBD1
CASIPGQYYNQPQHF
TGTGCCAGTATCCCGGGACAGTACTATAATCAGCCCCAGCATTTT
>-|TRBJ1-1|TRBV21-1|-
CASSNVFRATEAFF
TGTGCCAGCAGCAACGTATTCCGAGCCACTGAAGCTTTCTTT
>-|TRBJ2-2|TRBV6-4|-
CASNRRGSGVGELFF
TGTGCCAGCAACCGGAGGGGGAGCGGGGTCGGGGAGCTGTTTTTT
>-|TRBJ2-2|TRBV10-3|-
CASTGLNTGELFF
TGTGCCTCGACAGGCCTTAACACCGGGGAGCTGTTTTTT
>-|TRBJ2-7|TRBV4-1|-
CASSQVATLDEQYF
TGCGCCAGCAGCCAAGTCGCAACACTGGACGAGCAGTACTTC
>-|TRBJ1-3|TRBV6-5|-
CASSYRFNSGNTIYF
TGTGCCAGCAGTTACAGGTTCAACTCTGGAAACACCATATATTTT
>-|TRBJ2-1|TRBV25-1|-
CASSESGERRNEQFF
TGTGCCAGCAGTGAATCGGGGGAGAGGAGGAATGAGCAGTTCTTC
>few|TRBJ1-1|TRBV18|-
CASSPELSEAFF
TGTGCCAGCTCACCAGAGCTCTCTGAAGCTTTCTTT
>-|TRBJ2-5|TRBV20-1|TRBD1
CSVDRGETQYF
TGCAGCGTTGACAGGGGAGAGACCCAGTACTTC
>-|TRBJ2-1|TRBV4-1|TRBD2
CASSQRREEYNEQFF
TGCGCCAGCAGCCAACGGCGGGAGGAGTACAATGAGCAGTTCTTC
>-|TRBJ2-7|TRBV6-5|TRBD1
CASSYAGTGDEQYF
TGTGCCAGCAGTTACGCCGGGACAGGGGACGAGCAGTACTTC
>-|TRBJ1-2|TRBV7-9|-
CASSFSAPGGGYTF
TGTGCCAGCAGCTTTTCCGCACCCGGGGGTGGCTACACCTTC
>-|TRBJ1-3|TRBV14|-
CASSPRQPGSGNTIYF
TGTGCCAGCAGCCCACGGCAGCCTGGATCCGGAAACACCATATATTTT
>-|TRBJ2-1|TRBV10-1|TRBD2
CASSLASGAYNEQFF
TGCGCCAGCAGCCTAGCTAGCGGGGCTTACAATGAGCAGTTCTTC
>-|TRBJ1-1|TRBV14|TRBD1
CASSLRTGGNTEAFF
TGTGCCAGCAGCCTAAGGACAGGGGGGAACACTGAAGCTTTCTTT
>-|TRBJ1-2|TRBV27|-
CASSLFGGAIPLSYGYTF
TGTGCCAGCAGTTTATTCGGGGGCGCGATCCCCCTAAGCTATGGCTACACCTTC
>-|TRBJ1-4|TRBV18|-
CASSQIVEAATNEKLFF
TGTGCCAGCTCCCAGATCGTCGAGGCCGCAACTAATGAAAAACTGTTTTTT
>-|TRBJ1-5|TRBV10-1|-
CASSESYQPQHF
TGCGCCAGCAGTGAGTCGTATCAGCCCCAGCATTTT
>-|TRBJ2-5|TRBV5-6|-
CASSLPVGPRETQYF
TGTGCCAGCAGCTTGCCGGTTGGGCCGCGGGAGACCCAGTACTTC
>-|TRBJ1-5|TRBV2|TRBD1
CASSEDRVQPQHF
TGTGCCAGCAGTGAGGACAGGGTTCAGCCCCAGCATTTT
>-|TRBJ2-3|TRBV10-3|TRBD1
CAIRDRGRGDTQYF
TGTGCCATCAGGGACAGGGGGCGGGGGGATACGCAGTATTTT
>once|TRBJ1-1|TRBV7-8|-
CASSLAWQVMNTEAFF
TGTGCCAGCAGCTTAGCTTGGCAGGTTATGAACACTGAAGCTTTCTTT
>-|TRBJ2-7|TRBV4-2|TRBD2
CASNKGSAGGGYEQYF
TGTGCCAGCAATAAAGGGTCGGCGGGAGGTGGGTACGAGCAGTACTTC
>once|TRBJ2-7|TRBV7-9|-
CASSSTGLKIYEQYF
TGTGCCAGCAGCTCTACAGGGCTCAAAATCTACGAGCAGTACTTC
>-|TRBJ1-4|TRBV5-1|-
CASSLVGWGINEKLFF
TGCGCCAGCAGCTTGGTCGGATGGGGTATTAATGAAAAACTGTTTTTT